The present entry profiles one TCR beta chain with its context. Its antigen is currently unknown. RNA transcripts provided the source from which TCR beta CDR3 regions were amplified. The TCR CDR3 first-round RT-PCR relied on the HTBI primer set. One entry per CDR3 protein results from TCRdb running MiXCR on the multiplex PCR reads. The sample records around 800,000 distinct CDR3 sequences, 38% being singletons. V lost 7 bases to trimming and J lost 8 bases, with 24 bases between them. Germline V gene data show CDR1 as SGDLS and CDR2 as YYNGEE. The CDR3 has 15 amino acids. These data originate in a study of T cells in Graves' hyperthyroidism and ophthalmopathy. Study observations and caveats: Clonotypes that were expanded in thyroid above 0.001 mostly appeared in blood too.

For Graves' hyperthyroidism to be stable, ophthalmopathy could not progress within 18 months. Patients were aged 18 to 65, had disease duration under 2 months, and had newly diagnosed hyperthyroidism. Source material: blood. The sequence derives from a man aged 18 to 29 with Graves' hyperthyroidism. This chain connects TRBV9 to TRBJ1-2; D is unclear. The chain's CDR3 is CASSLREGQVGGYTF. The DNA of the CDR3 is TGTGCCAGCTCACTTAGGGAAGGGCAGGTCGGAGGCTACACCTTC.